This T cell receptor (beta chain) comes out of a study of T-cell reconstitution after alpha-beta-depleted transplantation in children. Using unique molecular identifiers, the investigators prepared the TCRbeta library. TCRdb used MiXCR to reprocess the PCR reads, holding one entry per CDR3 protein. Seen here are some 550,000 distinct CDR3 sequences, approximately 16% observed once, and the top ten hold about 3.1%. V gave up 7 bases and J gave up 6 bases, with 12 bases separating them. Looked up from germline, CDR1 is LNHDA and CDR2 is SQIVND (reference sequence). This CDR3 is 13 amino acids long. The material sequenced was PBMCs from the stem cell graft donor, taken from the stem cell graft. This receptor was identified in a human donor who donated a stem cell graft to a child with acute lymphoblastic leukemia. This chain joins TRBV19 and TRBJ1-4, with a possible D match to TRBD1 (6 bases). CDR3: CASKAGGYEKLFF. The CDR3 DNA reads as TGTGCCAGTAAAGCGGGGGGCTATGAAAAACTGTTTTTT.